Listed below are T cell receptor beta chains from one sample, sequenced in a study of blood T cell repertoires in COVID-19. Libraries were prepared by immunoSEQ multiplex PCR; TCRdb keeps only in-frame clonotypes and omits some of them. The data show about 320,000 clones, around 90% seen once. The sample comprised PBMCs or T cells enriched from blood (not recorded which). The receptors stem from a man aged 55-75 years who had recovered from COVID-19. Both conserved end residues are part of each CDR3. The order of the fields is CDR3 DNA, CDR3 protein, V gene, J gene, clone size, D gene. A D gene is named only where the DNA matches it firmly. Some rows mark clone size as missing; the rest say once, few, many or name a class of expanded clone.

CDR3 DNA: TGTGCCAGCCGACCCTGGGCCACCTATGGCTACACCTTC
CDR3 protein: CASRPWATYGYTF
V gene: TRBV27
J gene: TRBJ1-2
clone size: NA
D gene: NA

CDR3 DNA: TGTGCCAGCAGCCGGGGCACAGGCGCGAGCTCTGGGGCCAACGTCCTGACTTTC
CDR3 protein: CASSRGTGASSGANVLTF
V gene: TRBV7-8
J gene: TRBJ2-6
clone size: NA
D gene: NA

CDR3 DNA: TGTGCCAGCTCACCTGTTTCGAACAGGGTTATGGGATCTGAAGCTTTCTTT
CDR3 protein: CASSPVSNRVMGSEAFF
V gene: TRBV18
J gene: TRBJ1-1
clone size: NA
D gene: NA

CDR3 DNA: TGTGCCAGCAGCGAGAAGACTAGCGGCTTCTACAATGAGCAGTTCTTC
CDR3 protein: CASSEKTSGFYNEQFF
V gene: TRBV5-4
J gene: TRBJ2-1
clone size: NA
D gene: TRBD2

CDR3 DNA: TGTGCCACCAGCAGGGGAGGAGGGATTCGATATTTT
CDR3 protein: CATSRGGGIRYF
V gene: TRBV15
J gene: TRBJ1-3
clone size: NA
D gene: NA

CDR3 DNA: TGTGCCAGTAGCCGCCGGGACAGTTCTACCTACGAGCAGTACTTC
CDR3 protein: CASSRRDSSTYEQYF
V gene: TRBV19
J gene: TRBJ2-7
clone size: NA
D gene: TRBD1

CDR3 DNA: TGTGCCAGCAGTTTATCAAGTACTAGCGGGAAGGGTAGGGACGAGCAGTACTTC
CDR3 protein: CASSLSSTSGKGRDEQYF
V gene: TRBV27
J gene: TRBJ2-7
clone size: NA
D gene: TRBD2

CDR3 DNA: TGTGCCAGCAGTTACTCGACCAGCGGGAGCACAGATACGCAGTATTTT
CDR3 protein: CASSYSTSGSTDTQYF
V gene: TRBV6-5
J gene: TRBJ2-3
clone size: NA
D gene: NA

CDR3 DNA: TGCGCCAGCAGTCCTGGGGCATTTGGCAATCAGCCCCAGCATTTT
CDR3 protein: CASSPGAFGNQPQHF
V gene: TRBV23-1
J gene: TRBJ1-5
clone size: NA
D gene: NA

CDR3 DNA: TGCAGTGCGGGTAGCGATTCCGAGCAGTACTTC
CDR3 protein: CSAGSDSEQYF
V gene: TRBV20-1
J gene: TRBJ2-7
clone size: NA
D gene: NA

CDR3 DNA: TGTGCCATCAGTGAGTCCGGGAGGGTCACAGATACGCAGTATTTT
CDR3 protein: CAISESGRVTDTQYF
V gene: TRBV10-3
J gene: TRBJ2-3
clone size: NA
D gene: TRBD2

CDR3 DNA: TGTGCCAGTAGTTCAAGGGGGCAGGGTTCGAACACTGAAGCTTTCTTT
CDR3 protein: CASSSRGQGSNTEAFF
V gene: TRBV19
J gene: TRBJ1-1
clone size: NA
D gene: TRBD1

CDR3 DNA: TGTGCCAGCAGTCCCCGGGGGGTAAAGACTGAAGCTTTCTTT
CDR3 protein: CASSPRGVKTEAFF
V gene: TRBV6-5
J gene: TRBJ1-1
clone size: NA
D gene: NA

CDR3 DNA: TGCGCCAGCAGGACAGGGAATGAAAAACTGTTTTTT
CDR3 protein: CASRTGNEKLFF
V gene: TRBV5-1
J gene: TRBJ1-4
clone size: once
D gene: TRBD1

CDR3 DNA: TGTGCCAGCAGCGGCACAGGGGGCAGTCATGGCTACACCTTC
CDR3 protein: CASSGTGGSHGYTF
V gene: TRBV7-9
J gene: TRBJ1-2
clone size: few
D gene: TRBD1

CDR3 DNA: TGTGCCAGCATCGATCCCCAGGGTTGGGGCTACACCTTC
CDR3 protein: CASIDPQGWGYTF
V gene: TRBV28
J gene: TRBJ1-2
clone size: NA
D gene: NA

CDR3 DNA: TGTGCCAGCTCACCACCTCTGAGGCCGGAGACCCAGTACTTC
CDR3 protein: CASSPPLRPETQYF
V gene: TRBV18
J gene: TRBJ2-5
clone size: NA
D gene: NA

CDR3 DNA: TGTGCCAGCAGCTTTGTATTATCCTACAATGAGCAGTTCTTC
CDR3 protein: CASSFVLSYNEQFF
V gene: TRBV7-9
J gene: TRBJ2-1
clone size: NA
D gene: NA

CDR3 DNA: TGTGCCAGCAGAGACCCCCCTGAGGGCCCAAATGAGCAGTTCTTC
CDR3 protein: CASRDPPEGPNEQFF
V gene: TRBV2
J gene: TRBJ2-1
clone size: once
D gene: NA

CDR3 DNA: TGCGCCAGCAGCTTGCAGCGGGGCCCCTACGAGCAGTACTTC
CDR3 protein: CASSLQRGPYEQYF
V gene: TRBV5-1
J gene: TRBJ2-7
clone size: NA
D gene: TRBD2

CDR3 DNA: TGCGCCAGCAGCATTGGACTAGCGGATTACAATGAGCAGTTCTTC
CDR3 protein: CASSIGLADYNEQFF
V gene: TRBV5-1
J gene: TRBJ2-1
clone size: NA
D gene: TRBD2

CDR3 DNA: TGTGCCAGTAGTGCGCAGGGGGCGTTTGAGACCCAGTACTTC
CDR3 protein: CASSAQGAFETQYF
V gene: TRBV19
J gene: TRBJ2-5
clone size: NA
D gene: TRBD1

CDR3 DNA: TGTGCCAGCAGCCAAGATTTGGTGGAGAGGGGGTCACCCCTCCACTTT
CDR3 protein: CASSQDLVERGSPLHF
V gene: TRBV3-1/TRBV3-2
J gene: TRBJ1-6
clone size: NA
D gene: NA

CDR3 DNA: TGTGCCAGCAGCTCACGGACAGGGGGGGAGGCAGATACGCAGTATTTT
CDR3 protein: CASSSRTGGEADTQYF
V gene: TRBV11-3
J gene: TRBJ2-3
clone size: NA
D gene: TRBD1

CDR3 DNA: TGTGCCAGCAGCTTATCTGGCACAACTAATGAAAAACTGTTTTTT
CDR3 protein: CASSLSGTTNEKLFF
V gene: TRBV7-9
J gene: TRBJ1-4
clone size: NA
D gene: NA

CDR3 DNA: TGTGCCAGCTGTGGACAGGGGGACACCGGGGAGCTGTTTTTT
CDR3 protein: CASCGQGDTGELFF
V gene: TRBV6-6
J gene: TRBJ2-2
clone size: NA
D gene: TRBD1

CDR3 DNA: TGCAGCACTACAGGGTTTTCCTACAATGAGCAGTTCTTC
CDR3 protein: CSTTGFSYNEQFF
V gene: TRBV29-1
J gene: TRBJ2-1
clone size: NA
D gene: NA

CDR3 DNA: TGTGCCTGGAGTGTAGTCGGGACAGGGGGTTCACCCCTCCACTTT
CDR3 protein: CAWSVVGTGGSPLHF
V gene: TRBV30
J gene: TRBJ1-6
clone size: NA
D gene: TRBD1

CDR3 DNA: TGTGCCACCAGCTCGTTATCCTCTGGAAACACCATATATTTT
CDR3 protein: CATSSLSSGNTIYF
V gene: TRBV24-1
J gene: TRBJ1-3
clone size: NA
D gene: NA

CDR3 DNA: TGTGCCAGCAGTCCCTTATGGGGACTCTCAGCAGATACGCAGTATTTT
CDR3 protein: CASSPLWGLSADTQYF
V gene: TRBV3-1/TRBV3-2
J gene: TRBJ2-3
clone size: once
D gene: NA

CDR3 DNA: TGTGCCAGCAGCTTAGAAGCAGGGTTCAATCAGCCCCAGCATTTT
CDR3 protein: CASSLEAGFNQPQHF
V gene: TRBV7-6
J gene: TRBJ1-5
clone size: NA
D gene: NA

CDR3 DNA: TGCGCCAGCAGCTTGCCCACTTTTTCAAAGACTGAAGCTTTCTTT
CDR3 protein: CASSLPTFSKTEAFF
V gene: TRBV5-1
J gene: TRBJ1-1
clone size: NA
D gene: NA

CDR3 DNA: TGTGCCTGGAGTCGGATCCCCGACAGCGCCATAACTTTCTTT
CDR3 protein: CAWSRIPDSAITFF
V gene: TRBV30
J gene: TRBJ1-1
clone size: NA
D gene: NA

CDR3 DNA: TGTGCCAGCAGTTTCCCGGTGGTACCCGGTCAAGAGACCCAGTACTTC
CDR3 protein: CASSFPVVPGQETQYF
V gene: TRBV27
J gene: TRBJ2-5
clone size: NA
D gene: NA

CDR3 DNA: TGTGCCAGCGGGGAGAATTCACCCCTCCACTTT
CDR3 protein: CASGENSPLHF
V gene: TRBV28
J gene: TRBJ1-6
clone size: NA
D gene: NA

CDR3 DNA: TGTGCCTGGAGCAGGGACATTGATGAAGCTTTCTTT
CDR3 protein: CAWSRDIDEAFF
V gene: TRBV30
J gene: TRBJ1-1
clone size: NA
D gene: NA

CDR3 DNA: TGCGCCAGCAGCTACGGTCCGAATAGCAATCAGCCCCAGCATTTT
CDR3 protein: CASSYGPNSNQPQHF
V gene: TRBV5-1
J gene: TRBJ1-5
clone size: NA
D gene: NA

CDR3 DNA: TGTGCCAGCTCACACGGACAGGGATATTCGGGGCCAAACGTCCTGACTTTC
CDR3 protein: CASSHGQGYSGPNVLTF
V gene: TRBV18
J gene: TRBJ2-6
clone size: NA
D gene: TRBD1

CDR3 DNA: TGTGCCAGCAGCGTAGCAGATTCCTACGAGCAGTACTTC
CDR3 protein: CASSVADSYEQYF
V gene: TRBV9
J gene: TRBJ2-7
clone size: NA
D gene: NA

CDR3 DNA: TGTGCCAGCAGCCCCGGTGGAGGGTTGGTTCAGCCCCAGCATTTT
CDR3 protein: CASSPGGGLVQPQHF
V gene: TRBV6-5
J gene: TRBJ1-5
clone size: NA
D gene: NA

CDR3 DNA: TGTGCTAGTGGTTTGCTCGGGAGTGGCACAGATACGCAGTATTTT
CDR3 protein: CASGLLGSGTDTQYF
V gene: TRBV12-5
J gene: TRBJ2-3
clone size: NA
D gene: NA

CDR3 DNA: TGTGCCAGCAAACCCACGGGATTACCCGAGCCGCAGTATTTT
CDR3 protein: CASKPTGLPEPQYF
V gene: TRBV27
J gene: TRBJ2-3
clone size: NA
D gene: NA

CDR3 DNA: TGCGCCAGCAGCTACTATAGGACAGGTGTCACCGACTATGGCTACACCTTC
CDR3 protein: CASSYYRTGVTDYGYTF
V gene: TRBV5-1
J gene: TRBJ1-2
clone size: NA
D gene: TRBD1

CDR3 DNA: TGTGCCAGTATTAAACAGGGGGCGGGTGAAAAACTGTTTTTT
CDR3 protein: CASIKQGAGEKLFF
V gene: TRBV19
J gene: TRBJ1-4
clone size: NA
D gene: TRBD1

CDR3 DNA: TGTGCCAGTAGTAGACAGGGTGAACGCTCTGAAGCTTTCTTT
CDR3 protein: CASSRQGERSEAFF
V gene: TRBV19
J gene: TRBJ1-1
clone size: once
D gene: TRBD1

CDR3 DNA: TGTGCCAGCTCACCCCAGGGGGGCTCTGAGACCCAGTACTTC
CDR3 protein: CASSPQGGSETQYF
V gene: TRBV18
J gene: TRBJ2-5
clone size: NA
D gene: NA

CDR3 DNA: TGCAGCGTTGAACGTGGGACTAGCTTCGGCGAGCAGTACTTC
CDR3 protein: CSVERGTSFGEQYF
V gene: TRBV29-1
J gene: TRBJ2-7
clone size: NA
D gene: TRBD2

CDR3 DNA: TGTGCCAGCAGTTCCTCGTTAGCGGCTTCCTACAATGAGCAGTTCTTC
CDR3 protein: CASSSSLAASYNEQFF
V gene: TRBV27
J gene: TRBJ2-1
clone size: NA
D gene: NA

CDR3 DNA: TGTGCCAGCTCACCAGTGGGACTAAGCTCTGGAAACACCATATATTTT
CDR3 protein: CASSPVGLSSGNTIYF
V gene: TRBV18
J gene: TRBJ1-3
clone size: few
D gene: NA

CDR3 DNA: TGTGCCAGCAGCCAAGCGAGGACAGTTTCGAGCGAGCAGTACTTC
CDR3 protein: CASSQARTVSSEQYF
V gene: TRBV11-2
J gene: TRBJ2-7
clone size: NA
D gene: NA

CDR3 DNA: TGTGCCAGCAGTTACACCGAAGGGGGAGACAAACTGTTTTTT
CDR3 protein: CASSYTEGGDKLFF
V gene: TRBV6-5
J gene: TRBJ1-4
clone size: NA
D gene: NA

CDR3 DNA: TGCGCCAGCAGCTTGGAGAGATCTGGAAACACCATATATTTT
CDR3 protein: CASSLERSGNTIYF
V gene: TRBV5-1
J gene: TRBJ1-3
clone size: NA
D gene: NA

CDR3 DNA: TGTGCCAGCAGCTTTACTGGGAGGGGTAACACTGAAGCTTTCTTT
CDR3 protein: CASSFTGRGNTEAFF
V gene: TRBV7-9
J gene: TRBJ1-1
clone size: NA
D gene: NA

CDR3 DNA: TGTGCCAGCAGTAGCTACAATCAGCCCCAGCATTTT
CDR3 protein: CASSSYNQPQHF
V gene: TRBV12-3/TRBV12-4
J gene: TRBJ1-5
clone size: NA
D gene: NA

CDR3 DNA: TGTGCCAGCAGCCAGGGGTCCTTGTTCGCTAGCGGGAGGCATACAACCGGGGAGCTGTTTTTT
CDR3 protein: CASSQGSLFASGRHTTGELFF
V gene: TRBV3-1/TRBV3-2
J gene: TRBJ2-2
clone size: NA
D gene: TRBD2